A selection of T cell receptor beta chains follows, all from one sample in a study of T-cell reconstitution after alpha-beta-depleted transplantation in children. TCRdb passed the PCR reads through MiXCR, listing each CDR3 protein once. The data show about 340,000 distinct CDR3 sequences, more than 10% seen once. The starting material was PBMCs, obtained from the stem cell graft. All receptors come from a human donor who donated a stem cell graft to a child with Fanconi anemia. The CDR3 runs from the conserved cysteine through the conserved F or W. D genes are given only for firm matches. Some rows have no size entry. The others give once, few or many, or a class for an expanded clone.

NA,many,TRBV7-6,TRBJ2-7,TGTGCCAGCAGCGCGCGGGACAGTTCTCTCTACGAGCAGTACTTC,CASSARDSSLYEQYF
NA,NA,TRBV12-3/TRBV12-4,TRBJ1-1,TGTGCCAGCGCTTACGGAGGGATGAACACTGAAGCTTTCTTT,CASAYGGMNTEAFF
NA,NA,TRBV7-8,TRBJ1-1,TGTGCCAGCAACGAATACGGGAACACTGAAGCTTTCTTT,CASNEYGNTEAFF
TRBD2,NA,TRBV20-1,TRBJ2-3,TGCAGTGCTACTAGCGGGACTAGCACAGATACGCAGTATTTT,CSATSGTSTDTQYF
TRBD2,few,TRBV20-1,TRBJ2-7,TGCAGTGCTGAACGGACTAGCGGGGGGGGCGAGCAGTACTTC,CSAERTSGGGEQYF
TRBD1,few,TRBV6-1,TRBJ2-3,TGTGCCAGCAGATCACAGGGGATGACAGATACGCAGTATTTT,CASRSQGMTDTQYF
TRBD2,many,TRBV20-1,TRBJ2-1,TGCAGTGCTAGACCAATCACCCTAGCGGGGGGTTATGAGCAGTTCTTC,CSARPITLAGGYEQFF
NA,many,TRBV27,TRBJ2-3,TGTGCCAGCAGTTTATCGATGGGAACTAGCACAGATACGCAGTATTTT,CASSLSMGTSTDTQYF
NA,many,TRBV4-2,TRBJ1-2,TGTGCCAGCACTTTGAACTTGGGCGGCTATGGCTACACCTTC,CASTLNLGGYGYTF
TRBD1,many,TRBV14,TRBJ1-1,TGTGCCAGCAGCCGGGGACAGGGGCCCCCTGAAGCTTTCTTT,CASSRGQGPPEAFF
TRBD1,few,TRBV5-1,TRBJ2-3,TGCGCCAGCAGAGGGACAGGGGACACAGATACGCAGTATTTT,CASRGTGDTDTQYF
NA,many,TRBV7-6,TRBJ1-2,TGTGCCAGCAGCTCCCACCTGGACGGCCCTTATGGCTACACCTTC,CASSSHLDGPYGYTF
NA,NA,TRBV4-3,TRBJ2-3,TGCGCCAGCAGCCAAGATCGCGGTAGCCCGAGCACAGATACGCAGTATTTT,CASSQDRGSPSTDTQYF
NA,many,TRBV18,TRBJ2-7,TGTGCCAGCTCATTGAATACAGGGAACGGCGAGCAGTACTTC,CASSLNTGNGEQYF
NA,few,TRBV15,TRBJ2-1,TGTGCCACCAGCAGAGGACGAATCGATGAGCAGTTCTTC,CATSRGRIDEQFF